The T cell receptor (beta chain) described here comes from a study of blood T cell repertoires in COVID-19. The table came from immunoSEQ multiplex PCR; TCRdb's copy has only in-frame clones and leaves some out. The sample lists roughly 340,000 clones; roughly 90% were seen once. The V end lost 6 bases, the J end lost 6 bases, and 24 bases lay between the germline ends. There are 17 residues in the CDR3. The germline V gene has CDR1 MDHEN and CDR2 SYDVKM. Patients from Seattle were sampled longitudinally, starting during active infection. The chain recombines TRBV28 with TRBJ1-5, with D unresolved. This TCR derives from a woman aged 70-85 years with COVID-19, enrolled during active disease. Sequencing was done on a sample of peripheral blood. The CDR3 bases are TGTGCCAGCAGGGCGAATACCGGATCCCGAGCGGTTCAGCCCCAGCATTTT. The encoded protein is CASRANTGSRAVQPQHF.